The entry below describes one T cell receptor (beta chain). The data stem from a study of Ad26.COV2.S vaccination and SARS-CoV-2 variants. Sample treatment: 15 to 20 received Ad26.COV2.S at low or high dose, single or two shots; several received placebo; per-sample allocation not given. It was on day 63 after the first vaccine or placebo injection that samples were taken. The donor's status was that of an adult aged 18-55 years in Boston. Generated by immunoSEQ multiplex PCR, the TCRdb table keeps only in-frame clones and is missing some. Among roughly 380,000 clones, around nine tenths were seen once, and the ten largest hold approximately 4%. Trimming cost V 7 bases and J 3 bases; bases outside gene matches: 7. CDR1 is SNHLY and CDR2 is FYNNEI in the germline V gene. This CDR3 has 15 residues.

This receptor was obtained from a person between 18 and 59 years old who received the Ad26.COV2.S COVID-19 vaccine or a placebo. The chain uses TRBV2 and TRBJ1-5, with TRBD1 identical over 9 bases. The source was peripheral blood, collected in a trial of Ad26.COV2.S vaccine versus placebo. The CDR3 spells CASISDRGNNQPQHF. CDR3 in DNA: TGTGCCAGCATTTCCGACAGGGGGAACAATCAGCCCCAGCATTTT.